This TCR beta chain appears in the sequencing data of a study of blood T cell repertoires in COVID-19 (dated by TCRdb to the early 2020s). With respect to the entire study: The collaborator samples originated in the United States, Italy and Spain and spanned the acute and convalescent phases of COVID-19. Where available, HLA class I and class II types were obtained from metadata supplied by the sample provider rather than from assay-based typing. The samples were drawn from the first 160 participants of the ongoing ImmuneRACE study and from over a thousand subjects provided by 6 global collaborators. A de-identified subject ID, COVID-19 status, age in years and sex were almost always included in the sample metadata. The material from the prospective study consisted of cDNA or gDNA derived from T cells, B-cell-depleted T cells, or PBMCs. The dataset comprised deeply sampled blood TCRbeta repertoires from subjects exposed to, actively infected with, or recovered from COVID-19. The repertoires were released in a freely available public database meant as a resource for research on the immune response to SARS-CoV-2. Study-wide findings and limitations: Clinical and demographic metadata were provided uncurated, with the amount varying by source and participant.

Comment on this clone: Its recognized antigen is unknown. The input lacks base qualities; no much larger clone sits a single base away.

Participants in the prospective study were aged 18 to 89 years, lived in over 20 United States geographic areas, and enrolled through a virtual design. To assign participants to cohorts, the prospective study relied on clinical history that participants themselves reported in a screening survey and a study questionnaire. For ImmuneRACE Cohort 3, a participant was defined as recovered based on two consecutive negative NP/OP PCR tests, clearance by a healthcare professional, or resolution of symptoms. In the prospective study, mobile phlebotomists collected whole blood, serum and a nasopharyngeal or oropharyngeal swab from each participant. Over a roughly 2-month period, participants in the prospective study had the option of providing additional blood draws and questionnaires. Blood samples from the prospective study were shipped frozen or at room temperature prior to DNA extraction. TCRbeta CDR3 regions were amplified from genomic DNA by means of the immunoSEQ Assay, a bias-controlled multiplex PCR. The published analysis was carried out like this. The number of nucleated cells in each sample was estimated from the amplification of reference gene primers within the assay. To quantify the absolute abundance of each unique TCRbeta CDR3 rearrangement, sequence reads were collapsed and filtered. For each sample, productive Simpson clonality was calculated as the square root of Simpson's diversity index over productive rearrangements. TCRdb provides this immuneACCESS table in a form limited to in-frame rearrangements. Some clones are lacking; in checked studies, under half of them reflect an unresolved V gene, and why the rest are absent is not known. The V and J calls and clone size come from that table; D and trimming were worked out from the DNA. In this sample the table shows hundreds of thousands of clones, 75% to 90% of which occur a single time. Clones ranked in the top ten supply 2.2% of the sample.

Taken from the germline V gene, the CDR1 and CDR2 loops are SGHRS and YFSETQ. The germline V end is reduced by 5 bases and the J end by 7 bases; junction bases left unmatched: 16. The cysteine opens and the phenylalanine closes a CDR3 of 18 amino acids. Left in the record is the CDR3 DNA by itself, 54 bases read in frame from the first base. The receptor was derived from a man younger than 45 who had recovered from COVID-19. The sequenced sample was PBMCs or T cells enriched from blood (not recorded which). Recombination linked TRBV5-1 to TRBJ2-1, with 12 bases aligning to TRBD1. The bases are TGCGCCAGCAGATATGGGACAGGGGGCGTTAAGGACCCTAATGAGCAGTTCTTC. Translation gives CASRYGTGGVKDPNEQFF.